The 4 T cell receptor beta chains reported below all come from one sample, sequenced in a study of regulatory T cells in long-lasting Graves disease. As to time point: persistent/refractory GD, antithyroid drugs over 5 years with positive TRAb. The TCR library was prepared using RNA isolated from PBMCs. Construction of TCR beta libraries relied on iRepertoire HTBI primers and on Arm-PCR targeting CDR3 regions. TCRdb ran MiXCR on the multiplex PCR reads and lists one entry per CDR3 protein. The repertoire holds more than 350,000 distinct CDR3 sequences, with around 23% as singletons. This sample comprised peripheral blood mononuclear cells (PBMCs), obtained when the disease was refractory, from a patient treated with antithyroid drugs. These receptors were obtained from a female donor with Graves disease.

This clonotype has just one count. This may stem from a read error, because a much larger clone lies one nucleotide away. The chain uses TRBV6-1 and TRBJ2-5; weak D call: TRBD2 (7 bases). The ends were cut back, 7 bases at V and 5 bases at J, with 17 bases in the middle. This CDR3 has 14 amino acids. CDR1 and CDR2 from the germline V gene are MNHNS and SASEGT. The CDR3 spells CASTSSGGAETQYF. In DNA, the CDR3 is TGTGCCAGCACCTCCTCGGGGGGCGCGGAGACCCAGTACTTC.

This clonotype was observed at least ten times. This chain links TRBV28 with TRBJ1-1; D gene uncertain. The germline CDR1 and CDR2 sequences are MDHEN and SYDVKM. The ends were cut back, 6 bases at V and 1 base at J, with 9 bases in the middle. The CDR3 contains 13 residues. The CDR3 DNA is TGTGCCAGCAGGACGGCGGGGAACACTGAAGCTTTCTTT. It specifies CASRTAGNTEAFF.

This rearrangement joins TRBV19 to TRBJ1-5; D gene unclear. V lost 8 bases, J lost 3 bases, and 11 bases lay in between. Germline V CDR1 and CDR2: LNHDA, SQIVND (reference sequence). This CDR3 spans 13 amino acids. The CDR3 here is CASYGGYNQPQHF. Written as DNA, the CDR3 is TGTGCCAGTTATGGCGGTTACAATCAGCCCCAGCATTTT.

A few counts support this clonotype. The V call is TRBV4-1, the J call TRBJ1-4; D may be TRBD1 (5 bases). Deletions cut 9 bases from V and 0 bases from J, with 11 bases between. This CDR3 contains 14 residues. Germline V gene lookup returns CDR1 MGHRA and CDR2 YSYEKL. Written as DNA, the CDR3 is TGCGCCAGTACGGGGGATGCAACTAATGAAAAACTGTTTTTT. It yields the protein CASTGDATNEKLFF.